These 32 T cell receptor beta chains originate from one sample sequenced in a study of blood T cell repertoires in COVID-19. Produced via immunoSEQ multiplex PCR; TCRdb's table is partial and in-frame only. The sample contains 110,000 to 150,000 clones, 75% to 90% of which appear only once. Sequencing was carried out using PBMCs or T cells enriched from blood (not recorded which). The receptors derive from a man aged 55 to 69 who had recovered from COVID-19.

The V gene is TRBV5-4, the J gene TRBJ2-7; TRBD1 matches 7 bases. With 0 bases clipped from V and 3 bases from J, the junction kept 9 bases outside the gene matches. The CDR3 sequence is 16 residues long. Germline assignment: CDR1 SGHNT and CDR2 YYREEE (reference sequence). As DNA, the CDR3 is TGTGCCAGCAGCTTGGAGCCGACAGGGCGCTTCTACGAGCAGTACTTC. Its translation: CASSLEPTGRFYEQYF.

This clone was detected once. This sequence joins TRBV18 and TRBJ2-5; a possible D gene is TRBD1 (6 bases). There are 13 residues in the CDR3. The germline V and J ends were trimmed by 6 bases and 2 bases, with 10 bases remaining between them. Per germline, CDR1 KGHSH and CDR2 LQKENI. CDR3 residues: CASSGQQQETQYF. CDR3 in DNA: TGTGCCAGCTCTGGACAGCAACAAGAGACCCAGTACTTC.

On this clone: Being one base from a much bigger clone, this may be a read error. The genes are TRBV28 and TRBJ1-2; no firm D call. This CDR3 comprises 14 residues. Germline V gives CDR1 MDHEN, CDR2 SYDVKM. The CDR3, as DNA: TGTGCCAACAGTTTGGCCCCTGAGACTTATGGCTACACCTTC. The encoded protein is CANSLAPETYGYTF.

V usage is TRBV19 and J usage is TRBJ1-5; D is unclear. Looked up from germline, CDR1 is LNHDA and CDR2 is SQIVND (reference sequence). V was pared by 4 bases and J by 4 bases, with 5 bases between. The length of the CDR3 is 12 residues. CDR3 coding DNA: TGTGCCAGTAGTAATCTGAATCAGCCCCAGCATTTT. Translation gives CASSNLNQPQHF. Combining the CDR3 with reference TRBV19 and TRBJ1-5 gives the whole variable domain DGGITQSPKYLFRKEGQNVTLSCEQNLNHDAMYWYRQDPGQGLRLIYYSQIVNDFQKGDIAEGYSVSREKKESFPLTVTSAQKNPTAFYLCASSNLNQPQHFGDGTRLSIL.

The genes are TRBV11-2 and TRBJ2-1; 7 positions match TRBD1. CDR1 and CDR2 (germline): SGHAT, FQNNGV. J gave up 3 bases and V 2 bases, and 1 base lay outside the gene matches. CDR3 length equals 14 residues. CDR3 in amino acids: CASSLRTGYNEQFF. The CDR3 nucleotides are TGTGCCAGCAGCTTAAGGACAGGCTACAATGAGCAGTTCTTC.

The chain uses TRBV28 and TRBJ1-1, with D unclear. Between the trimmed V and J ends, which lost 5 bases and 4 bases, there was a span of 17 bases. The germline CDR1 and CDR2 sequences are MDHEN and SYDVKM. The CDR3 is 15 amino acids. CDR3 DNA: TGTGCCAGCAGTCCCGGACTGTTAATGAGCACTGAAGCTTTCTTT. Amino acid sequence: CASSPGLLMSTEAFF.

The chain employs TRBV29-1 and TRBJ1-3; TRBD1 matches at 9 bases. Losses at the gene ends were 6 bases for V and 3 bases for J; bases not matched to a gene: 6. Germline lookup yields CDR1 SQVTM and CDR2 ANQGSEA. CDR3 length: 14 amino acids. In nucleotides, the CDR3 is TGCAGCGTGCGGGACAGGGACTTTGGAAACACCATATATTTT. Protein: CSVRDRDFGNTIYF.

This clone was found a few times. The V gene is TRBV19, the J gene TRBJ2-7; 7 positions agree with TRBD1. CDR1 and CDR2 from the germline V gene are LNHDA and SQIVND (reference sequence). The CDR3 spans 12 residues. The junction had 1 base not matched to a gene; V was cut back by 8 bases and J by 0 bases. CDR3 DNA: TGTGCCAGTGGGGACAGCTCCTACGAGCAGTACTTC. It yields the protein CASGDSSYEQYF. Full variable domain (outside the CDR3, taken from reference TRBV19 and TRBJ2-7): DGGITQSPKYLFRKEGQNVTLSCEQNLNHDAMYWYRQDPGQGLRLIYYSQIVNDFQKGDIAEGYSVSREKKESFPLTVTSAQKNPTAFYLCASGDSSYEQYFGPGTRLTVT.

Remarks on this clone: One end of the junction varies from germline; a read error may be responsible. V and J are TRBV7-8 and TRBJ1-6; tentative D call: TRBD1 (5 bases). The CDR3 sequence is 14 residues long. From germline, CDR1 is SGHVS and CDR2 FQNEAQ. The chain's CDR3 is CACSGASYNSPLHF. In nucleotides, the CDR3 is TGTGCCTGCAGTGGGGCCTCCTATAATTCACCCCTCCACTTT.

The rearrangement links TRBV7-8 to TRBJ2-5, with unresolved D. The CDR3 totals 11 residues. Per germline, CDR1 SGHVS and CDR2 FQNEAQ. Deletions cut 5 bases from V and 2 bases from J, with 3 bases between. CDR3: CASSPQETQYF. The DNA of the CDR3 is TGTGCCAGCAGCCCTCAAGAGACCCAGTACTTC.

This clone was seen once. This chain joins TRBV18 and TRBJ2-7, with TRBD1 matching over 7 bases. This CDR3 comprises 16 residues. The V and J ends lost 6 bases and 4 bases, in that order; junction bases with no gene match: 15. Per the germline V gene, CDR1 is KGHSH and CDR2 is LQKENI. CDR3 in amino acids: CASSGGPPGQTYEQYF. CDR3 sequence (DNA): TGTGCCAGCTCTGGGGGCCCCCCGGGACAGACTTACGAGCAGTACTTC.

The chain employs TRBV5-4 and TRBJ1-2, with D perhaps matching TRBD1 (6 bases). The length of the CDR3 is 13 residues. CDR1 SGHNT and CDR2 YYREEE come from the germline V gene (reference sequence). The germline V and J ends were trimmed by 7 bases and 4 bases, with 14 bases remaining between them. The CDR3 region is CASQVTGTYGYTF. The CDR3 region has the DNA TGTGCCAGCCAAGTTACAGGGACCTATGGCTACACCTTC.

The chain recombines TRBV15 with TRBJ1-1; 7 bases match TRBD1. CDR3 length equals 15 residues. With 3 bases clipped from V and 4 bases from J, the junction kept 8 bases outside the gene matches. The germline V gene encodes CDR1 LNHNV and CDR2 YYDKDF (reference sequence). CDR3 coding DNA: TGTGCCACCAGCAGCGACAGGGTAGTAGGCACTGAAGCTTTCTTT. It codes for CATSSDRVVGTEAFF.

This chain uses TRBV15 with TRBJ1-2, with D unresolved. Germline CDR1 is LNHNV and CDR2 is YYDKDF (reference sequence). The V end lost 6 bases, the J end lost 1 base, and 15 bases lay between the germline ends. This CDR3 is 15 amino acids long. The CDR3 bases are TGTGCCACCAGTGGAGGCGGGCGGCTTAACTATGGCTACACCTTC. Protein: CATSGGGRLNYGYTF.

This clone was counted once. CDR3 DNA sequence: TGCGCCAGCAGCCCGACCCCAGTTTTAGGGGATGGCTACACCTTC. This encodes CASSPTPVLGDGYTF. J is TRBJ1-2 and V is TRBV5-1, with D perhaps matching TRBD1 (5 bases). Trimming cost V 4 bases and J 6 bases, with 19 bases left between them. The CDR3 runs 15 residues. Germline CDR1 SGHRS, CDR2 YFSETQ.

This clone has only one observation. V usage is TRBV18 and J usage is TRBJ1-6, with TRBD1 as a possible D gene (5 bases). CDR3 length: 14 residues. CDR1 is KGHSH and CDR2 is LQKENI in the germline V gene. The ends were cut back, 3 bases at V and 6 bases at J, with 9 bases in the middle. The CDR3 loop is CASSPLRGNSPLHF. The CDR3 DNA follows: TGTGCCAGCTCACCGCTAAGGGGTAATTCACCCCTCCACTTT.

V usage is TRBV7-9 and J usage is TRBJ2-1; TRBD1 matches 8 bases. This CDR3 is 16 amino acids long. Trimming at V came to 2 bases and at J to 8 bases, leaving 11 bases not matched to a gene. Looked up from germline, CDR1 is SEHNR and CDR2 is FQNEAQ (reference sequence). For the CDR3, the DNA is TGTGCCAGCAGCTTACCCAGGGGGCGGCCCACCGATGAGCAGTTCTTC. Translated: CASSLPRGRPTDEQFF.

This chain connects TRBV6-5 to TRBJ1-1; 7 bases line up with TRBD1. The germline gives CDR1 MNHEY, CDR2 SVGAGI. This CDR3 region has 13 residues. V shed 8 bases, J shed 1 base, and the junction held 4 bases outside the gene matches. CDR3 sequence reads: CASVGQQNTEAFF. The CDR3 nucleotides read TGTGCCAGCGTGGGACAGCAGAACACTGAAGCTTTCTTT.

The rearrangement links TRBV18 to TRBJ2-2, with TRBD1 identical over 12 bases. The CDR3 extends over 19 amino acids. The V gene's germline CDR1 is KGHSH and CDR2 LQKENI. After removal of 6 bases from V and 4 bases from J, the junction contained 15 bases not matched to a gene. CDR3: CASSTSFIRDRGRTGELFF. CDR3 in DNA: TGTGCCAGCTCGACTTCTTTTATTCGGGACAGGGGGCGCACCGGGGAGCTGTTTTTT.

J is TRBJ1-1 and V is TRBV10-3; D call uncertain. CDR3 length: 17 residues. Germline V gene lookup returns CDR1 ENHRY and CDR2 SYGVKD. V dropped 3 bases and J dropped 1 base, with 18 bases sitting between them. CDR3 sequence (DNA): TGTGCCATCAGTGATCCGGTTAGTTCCGTTGGGAACACTGAAGCTTTCTTT. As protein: CAISDPVSSVGNTEAFF.

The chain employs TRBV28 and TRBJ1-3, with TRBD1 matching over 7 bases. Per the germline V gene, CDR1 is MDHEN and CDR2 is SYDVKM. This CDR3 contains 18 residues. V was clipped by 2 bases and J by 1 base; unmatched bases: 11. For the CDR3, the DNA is TGTGCCAGCAGTTTAGGGACAGAAGTGGGGTTATCTGGAAACACCATATATTTT. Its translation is CASSLGTEVGLSGNTIYF. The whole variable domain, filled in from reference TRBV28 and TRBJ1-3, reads DVKVTQSSRYLVKRTGEKVFLECVQDMDHENMFWYRQDPGLGLRLIYFSYDVKMKEKGDIPEGYSVSREKKERFSLILESASTNQTSMYLCASSLGTEVGLSGNTIYFGEGSWLTVV.

The CDR3 spells CASTQASVDSPLHF. The CDR3 coding sequence is TGTGCCAGCACTCAGGCCTCAGTGGATTCACCCCTCCACTTT. The chain recombines TRBV2 with TRBJ1-6; D not resolved. From germline, CDR1 is SNHLY and CDR2 FYNNEI. The CDR3 has 14 amino acids. V was pared by 7 bases and J by 8 bases, with 15 bases between.

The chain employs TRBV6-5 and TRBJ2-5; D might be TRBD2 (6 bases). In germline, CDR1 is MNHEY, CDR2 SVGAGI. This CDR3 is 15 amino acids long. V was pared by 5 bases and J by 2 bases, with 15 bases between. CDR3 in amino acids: CASSNLALNQETQYF. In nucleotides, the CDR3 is TGTGCCAGCAGTAACCTAGCGCTGAATCAAGAGACCCAGTACTTC.

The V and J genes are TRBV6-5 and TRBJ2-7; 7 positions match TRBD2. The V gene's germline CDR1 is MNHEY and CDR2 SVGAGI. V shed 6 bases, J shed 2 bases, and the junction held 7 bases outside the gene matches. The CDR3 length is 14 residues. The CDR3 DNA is TGTGCCAGCAGCCGTAGCGGGCCTACCTACGAGCAGTACTTC. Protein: CASSRSGPTYEQYF.

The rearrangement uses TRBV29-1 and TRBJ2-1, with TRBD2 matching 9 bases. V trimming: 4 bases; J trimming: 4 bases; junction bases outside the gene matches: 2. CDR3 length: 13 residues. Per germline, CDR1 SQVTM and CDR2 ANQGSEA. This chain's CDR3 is CSVVAGVYNEQFF. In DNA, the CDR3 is TGCAGCGTTGTAGCGGGGGTATACAATGAGCAGTTCTTC.

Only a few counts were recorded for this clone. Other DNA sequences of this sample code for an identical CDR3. The CDR3 nucleotides read TGTGCCAGCAGGACAGGGGGCATCAATCAGCCCCAGCATTTT. Residues: CASRTGGINQPQHF. The rearrangement joins TRBV28 to TRBJ1-5, with 10 bases aligning to TRBD1. CDR1 is MDHEN, CDR2 SYDVKM, per germline. J lost 3 bases, V lost 6 bases, and 2 bases had no gene match. The CDR3 is 14 amino acids.

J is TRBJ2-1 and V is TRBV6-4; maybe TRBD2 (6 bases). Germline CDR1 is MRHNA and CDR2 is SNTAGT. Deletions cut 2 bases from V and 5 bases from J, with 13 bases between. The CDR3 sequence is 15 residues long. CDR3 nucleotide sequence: TGTGCCAGCAGTGACCCCGTGACTAGTAACAATGAGCAGTTCTTC. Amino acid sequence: CASSDPVTSNNEQFF.

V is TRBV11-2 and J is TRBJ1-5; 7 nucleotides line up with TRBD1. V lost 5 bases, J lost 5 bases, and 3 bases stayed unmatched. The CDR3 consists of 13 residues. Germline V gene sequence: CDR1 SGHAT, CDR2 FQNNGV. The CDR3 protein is CASSTDRDQPQHF. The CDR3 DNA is TGTGCCAGCAGCACTGACAGGGATCAGCCCCAGCATTTT.

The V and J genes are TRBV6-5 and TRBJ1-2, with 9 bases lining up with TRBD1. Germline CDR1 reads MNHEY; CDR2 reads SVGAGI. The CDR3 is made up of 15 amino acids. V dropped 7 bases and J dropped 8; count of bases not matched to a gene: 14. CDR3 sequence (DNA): TGTGCCAGCACCAAACAGGGGGCCCGGCTCGTGGGCTACACCTTC. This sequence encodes CASTKQGARLVGYTF.

The CDR3, as DNA: TGTGCCTGGAGTGTAAGGCACGGGGACTATGGCTACACCTTC. It is translated as CAWSVRHGDYGYTF. The chain links TRBV30 to TRBJ1-2; D remains unclear. Trimming took 0 bases from V and 3 from J, leaving 11 bases between them. CDR1 is GTSNPN, CDR2 SVGIG, per germline (reference sequence). The CDR3 length is 14 residues.

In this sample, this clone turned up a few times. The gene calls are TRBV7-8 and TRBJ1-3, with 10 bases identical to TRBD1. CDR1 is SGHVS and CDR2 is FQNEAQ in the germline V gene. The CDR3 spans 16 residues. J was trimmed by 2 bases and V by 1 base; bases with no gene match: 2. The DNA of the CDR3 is TGTGCCAGCAGCTTAGGACAGGGGGCTGCTGGAAACACCATATATTTT. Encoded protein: CASSLGQGAAGNTIYF.

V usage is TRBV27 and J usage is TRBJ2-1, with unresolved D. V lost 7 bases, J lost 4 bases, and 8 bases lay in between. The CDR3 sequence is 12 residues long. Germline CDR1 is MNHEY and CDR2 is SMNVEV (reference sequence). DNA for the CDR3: TGTGCCAGCAACGACATGTACAATGAGCAGTTCTTC. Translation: CASNDMYNEQFF.